This T cell receptor beta chain was captured in a study of T cells in localized non-small cell lung cancer. On this clone itself: The target antigen is unknown.

Study-wide results and limits: It remains possible that heterogeneity exists, since only one tumor region was sequenced. For the top 100 tumor clones, a median roughly 56 also appeared in adjacent lung. Tumor showed lower T cell clonality than uninvolved adjacent lung, where it was highest. Higher adjacent-lung clonality was associated with shorter survival.

TCRdb's table, derived via immunoSEQ multiplex PCR, lists solely in-frame clones and lacks some. The table lists about 52,000 clones, approximately 86% of them singletons. The material sequenced was PBMCs, taken before any cancer treatment. This TCR derives from a female donor with stage II lung adenocarcinoma.

This CDR3 reads CASSLGVGLAGQETQYF. The CDR3 DNA is TGTGCCAGCAGCTTAGGAGTGGGACTAGCGGGCCAAGAGACCCAGTACTTC. The chain joins TRBV7-7 to TRBJ2-5; 12 bases are a match to TRBD2. V shed 1 base, J shed 1 base, and the junction held 4 bases outside the gene matches. This CDR3 is 17 amino acids long. Germline loops: CDR1 SSHAT, CDR2 FNYEAQ (reference sequence).